The rows below give T cell receptor beta chains drawn from one sample of a study of monozygotic twins with inflammatory bowel disease. Each CDR3 protein gets one entry in TCRdb, which reprocessed the 5' RACE reads and gives no DNA. The sample table sets out 150,000 or so distinct CDR3 sequences. Sequencing was done on a sample of blood. These receptors all come from a human donor with ulcerative colitis or Crohn's disease, or a healthy co-twin of an affected twin (not recorded which). Both conserved end residues are part of each CDR3.

j_call v_call cdr3_aa
TRBJ2-3 TRBV30 CAWSGVLGGRTDTQYF
TRBJ2-3 TRBV7-2 CASMRGYTDTQYF
TRBJ2-3 TRBV27 CASSSLGGYSTDTQYF
TRBJ2-4 TRBV7-9 CASSPDGAKNIQYF
TRBJ2-5 TRBV10-3 CAISGRAGPESQYF
TRBJ1-5 TRBV11-2 CASSLDKGYSNQPQHF
TRBJ1-5 TRBV10-2 CASRSQGALQPQHF
TRBJ2-7 TRBV5-1 CASSTGTSGVYEQYF
TRBJ1-1 TRBV27 CASSFGHNTEAFF
TRBJ2-2 TRBV7-2 CASSFGQAVGELFF
TRBJ2-1 TRBV18 CASSLLGAGGTNEQFF
TRBJ1-5 TRBV27 CASGESNQPQHF
TRBJ2-1 TRBV6-1 CASSGPQGPRQEQFF
TRBJ2-7 TRBV29-1 CSVKEAGRSYEQYF
TRBJ1-2 TRBV19 CATSPGQGFYGYTF
TRBJ2-4 TRBV7-2 CASSPTTVGAKNIQYF
TRBJ2-3 TRBV20-1 CSAKLAGGTDTQYF
TRBJ2-2 TRBV20-1 CSARVTQVMNTGELFF
TRBJ1-6 TRBV5-1 CASWGGSPLHF
TRBJ2-2 TRBV11-2 CASSLVLRGVNTGELFF
TRBJ1-1 TRBV29-1 CSVGFGTEAFF
TRBJ2-1 TRBV2 CASSGDRGIGQFF
TRBJ1-1 TRBV14 CASSQPSSRGAFF
TRBJ2-1 TRBV5-1 CASSLQGPYNEQFF
TRBJ2-3 TRBV6-5 CASSSGTLAGGPTDTQYF
TRBJ2-1 TRBV2 CASSETGVWSYNEQFF
TRBJ2-5 TRBV2 CASTKDQLKTQYF
TRBJ2-1 TRBV6-2/TRBV6-3 CASTRDAAGHEQFF
TRBJ1-6 TRBV6-5 CASSYDGTLDSPLHF
TRBJ2-3 TRBV15 CATSRGDTRDTQYF
TRBJ2-4 TRBV7-2 CASRDGLAKNIQYF
TRBJ1-1 TRBV18 CASSPGDLLQNTEAFF
TRBJ1-5 TRBV12-3/TRBV12-4 CASSSVGPINQPQHF
TRBJ1-2 TRBV28 CASSSGQIYGYTF
TRBJ1-1 TRBV27 CASIGLGTEAFF
TRBJ2-1 TRBV10-3 CAIRRPGQGPHEQFF
TRBJ1-6 TRBV6-1 CASSVRGFSSYNSPLHF
TRBJ1-2 TRBV10-3 CAIREQGARLISGYTF
TRBJ2-7 TRBV18 CASSPSDGQAMSSYEQYF
TRBJ2-3 TRBV28 CASSFLAGTDTQYF
TRBJ2-7 TRBV11-2 CASSSDRGLGEQYF
TRBJ1-1 TRBV7-6 CASSSLRENTEAFF
TRBJ2-7 TRBV2 CASRGLLEGLKQYF
TRBJ2-3 TRBV9 CASRGATSTDTQYF
TRBJ1-6 TRBV27 CASSPSWTGNSPLHF
TRBJ2-1 TRBV5-1 CASSLLLGQGLNEQFF
TRBJ1-6 TRBV5-1 CASSGSEYNSPLHF
TRBJ2-5 TRBV7-7 CASSAPGLSTQYF
TRBJ2-6 TRBV5-1 CASSPFISGANVLTF
TRBJ1-1 TRBV28 CASSFSRALNTEAFF
TRBJ1-1 TRBV27 CASRPYSTGGRNTEAFF
TRBJ2-7 TRBV28 CASRQGIYEKYF
TRBJ2-7 TRBV5-8 CASSSWGFGDEQYF
TRBJ2-1 TRBV6-5 CASKGVGAYNEQFF